The 8 T cell receptor beta chains below all came from one sample that was sequenced in a study of cytomegalovirus exposure and HLA in healthy donors. The PCR made use of 60 Vbeta and 13 Jbeta primers. Sequenced by immunoSEQ multiplex PCR; TCRdb stores in-frame clones only, minus some. The repertoire holds about 180,000 clones, with approximately 82% as singletons. Material for sequencing was PBMCs. The origin of the receptors is a woman in her thirties in good health and CMV-seronegative.

About this clone itself: At one end, the junction sequence differs from germline, possibly due to a read error. The chain uses TRBV7-2 and TRBJ2-6; D might be TRBD1 (5 bases). This CDR3 is 15 amino acids long. Germline V gene data show CDR1 as SGHTA and CDR2 as FQGNSA. CDR3 residues: CASSLEGFGANGLTF. As DNA, the CDR3 is TGTGCCAGCAGCTTAGAGGGGTTTGGGGCCAACGGCCTGACTTTC.

CDR3 protein: CASSFEGDTYEQYF. The CDR3 DNA is TGTGCCAGCAGCTTCGAGGGGGATACCTACGAGCAGTACTTC. V and J are TRBV7-9 and TRBJ2-7, with D possibly TRBD1 on 6 matching bases. The CDR3 length is 14 residues. The germline V and J ends were trimmed by 3 bases and 2 bases, with 11 bases remaining between them. The germline gives CDR1 SEHNR, CDR2 FQNEAQ (reference sequence).

V usage is TRBV7-8 and J usage is TRBJ2-2; D is unresolved. Germline values: CDR1 SGHVS, CDR2 FQNEAQ. The V gene lost 7 bases and the J gene lost 3 bases, with 18 bases spanning the gap. This CDR3 comprises 16 residues. The CDR3 protein is CASTSRVHTDTGELFF. The CDR3 DNA reads TGTGCCAGCACCTCCCGGGTACACACTGACACCGGGGAGCTGTTTTTT.

This chain uses TRBV6-1 with TRBJ2-1; D unresolved. This CDR3 has 15 residues. Deletions cut 7 bases from V and 0 bases from J, with 13 bases between. The germline gives CDR1 MNHNS, CDR2 SASEGT. The CDR3 DNA reads TGTGCCAGCATGCGGCCCTTCGGCTCCTACAATGAGCAGTTCTTC. Protein sequence: CASMRPFGSYNEQFF.

This clone has only one observation. The J gene is TRBJ1-1, the V gene TRBV19; 12 nucleotides match TRBD1. This CDR3 region has 16 residues. J gave up 5 bases and V 5 bases, and 9 bases lay outside the gene matches. The germline V gene has CDR1 LNHDA and CDR2 SQIVND (reference sequence). For the CDR3, the DNA is TGTGCCAGTAGTGGGACAGGGGGCCCCGGGCTAACTGAAGCTTTCTTT. Protein sequence: CASSGTGGPGLTEAFF.

This chain links TRBV10-1 with TRBJ2-7, with 9 bases fitting TRBD1. V was pared by 4 bases and J by 1 base, with 11 bases of the junction left unmatched. The CDR3 runs to 17 residues. Germline V lookup: CDR1 WNHNN, CDR2 SYGVQD (reference sequence). The CDR3 bases are TGCGCCAGCAGTGTCCCTCCCGGGACAGGGAAGTCCTACGAGCAGTACTTC. Its translation is CASSVPPGTGKSYEQYF.

This chain links TRBV27 with TRBJ2-1; no clear D gene. Germline values: CDR1 MNHEY, CDR2 SMNVEV (reference sequence). The CDR3 loop spans 13 amino acids. V was shortened by 2 bases and J by 4 bases, with 6 bases between the two germline ends. CDR3 protein: CASSLATYNEQFF. The CDR3 DNA reads as TGTGCCAGCAGTTTAGCCACTTACAATGAGCAGTTCTTC.

The rearrangement joins TRBV19 to TRBJ2-1, with D possibly matching TRBD1 (6 bases). The CDR3 sequence is 14 residues long. V lost 9 bases and J lost 0, with 12 bases in between. Germline-derived CDR1 and CDR2 are LNHDA and SQIVND (reference sequence). The CDR3 DNA follows: TGTGCCAGCAGAACAGGGAGCTCCTACAATGAGCAGTTCTTC. Protein product: CASRTGSSYNEQFF. The whole variable domain, remainder taken from reference TRBV19 and TRBJ2-1, is DGGITQSPKYLFRKEGQNVTLSCEQNLNHDAMYWYRQDPGQGLRLIYYSQIVNDFQKGDIAEGYSVSREKKESFPLTVTSAQKNPTAFYLCASRTGSSYNEQFFGPGTRLTVL.